A selection of T cell receptor beta chains follows, all from one sample in a study of shared clonotypes between healthy human individuals. The repertoire was sequenced with immunoSEQ multiplex PCR; TCRdb's copy has only in-frame clones and lacks some. The sample comprises around 2,000,000 clones, approximately 95% of which are singletons, and around 1.2% rests with the top ten. The sequencing sample was made of naive CD8+ T cells sorted from blood. The receptor set was obtained from a man aged 18-30 years in good health. CDR3s include the opening cysteine and the closing phenylalanine or tryptophan. D genes are given only for firm matches. Expanded clones get a size class; other rows say once, few or many, or leave the size out.

D: TRBD1; size: .; J: TRBJ2-1; V: TRBV2; CDR3: CASSDGQGVYNEQFF; DNA: TGTGCCAGCAGTGACGGACAGGGGGTATACAATGAGCAGTTCTTC
D: TRBD2; size: .; J: TRBJ2-1; V: TRBV18; CDR3: CASSSGLAGPSYNEQFF; DNA: TGTGCCAGCTCATCCGGACTAGCGGGACCATCCTACAATGAGCAGTTCTTC
D: TRBD1; size: .; J: TRBJ1-4; V: TRBV7-9; CDR3: CASSPQQGAPEEKLFF; DNA: TGTGCCAGCAGCCCACAACAGGGGGCGCCTGAAGAAAAACTGTTTTTT
D: .; size: once; J: TRBJ2-7; V: TRBV27; CDR3: CASSLAPGDPRDEQYF; DNA: TGTGCCAGCAGCCTAGCACCCGGGGATCCTAGGGACGAGCAGTACTTC
D: TRBD2; size: .; J: TRBJ2-7; V: TRBV27; CDR3: CASSNAGTSSVGEQYF; DNA: TGTGCCAGCAGTAACGCCGGGACTAGCTCCGTCGGCGAGCAGTACTTC
D: .; size: .; J: TRBJ1-4; V: TRBV5-1; CDR3: CASSPEVGQQNEKLFF; DNA: TGCGCCAGCAGCCCGGAGGTGGGCCAGCAAAATGAAAAACTGTTTTTT
D: TRBD1; size: .; J: TRBJ1-5; V: TRBV19; CDR3: CASRSSTGYSNQPQHF; DNA: TGTGCCAGTAGGAGCTCGACAGGGTATAGCAATCAGCCCCAGCATTTT
D: TRBD1; size: .; J: TRBJ2-1; V: TRBV9; CDR3: CASSVAGGVANEQFF; DNA: TGTGCCAGCAGCGTAGCAGGGGGCGTAGCGAATGAGCAGTTCTTC
D: .; size: .; J: TRBJ2-7; V: TRBV9; CDR3: CASSVGPGNYEQYF; DNA: TGTGCCAGCAGCGTAGGTCCGGGGAACTACGAGCAGTACTTC
D: .; size: .; J: TRBJ2-4; V: TRBV7-2; CDR3: CASSLAGTPVSLAKNIQYF; DNA: TGTGCCAGCAGCTTAGCCGGGACTCCCGTTTCTCTAGCCAAAAACATTCAGTACTTC
D: .; size: .; J: TRBJ1-5; V: TRBV27; CDR3: CASSHWGTMGNQPQHF; DNA: TGTGCCAGCAGCCATTGGGGAACTATGGGCAATCAGCCCCAGCATTTT
D: .; size: .; J: TRBJ2-1; V: TRBV29-1; CDR3: CSVVSGTLYNEQFF; DNA: TGCAGCGTTGTCTCGGGGACCCTATACAATGAGCAGTTCTTC
D: .; size: .; J: TRBJ2-7; V: TRBV7-9; CDR3: CASSPIPGIYEQYF; DNA: TGTGCCAGCAGCCCCATCCCAGGGATCTACGAGCAGTACTTC
D: .; size: .; J: TRBJ2-3; V: TRBV7-6; CDR3: CASSLAWGEADTQYF; DNA: TGTGCCAGCAGCTTAGCGTGGGGGGAGGCAGATACGCAGTATTTT
D: .; size: .; J: TRBJ1-3; V: TRBV29-1; CDR3: CSAFAGEAGNTIYF; DNA: TGCAGCGCCTTCGCGGGGGAGGCTGGAAACACCATATATTTT
D: .; size: .; J: TRBJ1-1; V: TRBV2; CDR3: CASTPWGEDTEAFF; DNA: TGTGCCAGCACCCCTTGGGGGGAGGACACTGAAGCTTTCTTT
D: TRBD1; size: .; J: TRBJ1-2; V: TRBV27; CDR3: CASSPTGVYGYTF; DNA: TGTGCCAGCAGCCCCACAGGGGTCTATGGCTACACCTTC
D: .; size: .; J: TRBJ1-5; V: TRBV7-9; CDR3: CASSSNRDPRQPQHF; DNA: TGTGCCAGCAGCTCGAACCGGGACCCCAGACAGCCCCAGCATTTT
D: .; size: .; J: TRBJ2-2; V: TRBV6-5; CDR3: CASSYGGGELFF; DNA: TGTGCCAGCAGTTACGGGGGCGGGGAGCTGTTTTTT
D: .; size: .; J: TRBJ2-7; V: TRBV7-9; CDR3: CASSPGFIRGYEQYF; DNA: TGTGCCAGCAGCCCCGGATTTATAAGAGGCTACGAGCAGTACTTC
D: .; size: few; J: TRBJ1-6; V: TRBV5-4; CDR3: CASSFDENSPLHF; DNA: TGTGCCAGCAGCTTCGACGAAAATTCACCCCTCCACTTT
D: .; size: .; J: TRBJ2-5; V: TRBV7-8; CDR3: CSSGGLGARETQYF; DNA: TGTTCCTCCGGCGGACTTGGGGCAAGGGAGACCCAGTACTTC
D: .; size: .; J: TRBJ2-5; V: TRBV6-5; CDR3: CASCPENPQETQYF; DNA: TGTGCCAGCTGTCCTGAGAACCCGCAAGAGACCCAGTACTTC
D: TRBD2; size: .; J: TRBJ2-1; V: TRBV2; CDR3: CASSGRLAGGPKNEQFF; DNA: TGTGCCAGCAGTGGTAGGCTAGCGGGGGGGCCAAAGAATGAGCAGTTCTTC
D: .; size: .; J: TRBJ2-1; V: TRBV7-2; CDR3: CASSLGPYSVGPNEQFF; DNA: TGTGCCAGCAGCTTAGGGCCTTACAGCGTCGGACCCAATGAGCAGTTCTTC
D: TRBD2; size: .; J: TRBJ2-1; V: TRBV7-9; CDR3: CASSSITSGSYNEQFF; DNA: TGTGCCAGCAGCTCGATAACTAGCGGGAGTTACAATGAGCAGTTCTTC
D: .; size: .; J: TRBJ1-4; V: TRBV7-9; CDR3: CASSVEWGTNEKLFF; DNA: TGTGCCAGCAGCGTCGAGTGGGGTACTAATGAAAAACTGTTTTTT
D: TRBD1; size: .; J: TRBJ1-5; V: TRBV28; CDR3: CASSFRQGANGPQHF; DNA: TGTGCCAGCAGTTTTCGTCAGGGGGCGAACGGGCCCCAGCATTTT
D: .; size: .; J: TRBJ2-6; V: TRBV27; CDR3: CASTPLNGPLGSGANVLTF; DNA: TGTGCCAGCACCCCACTCAATGGCCCGTTAGGATCTGGGGCCAACGTCCTGACTTTC